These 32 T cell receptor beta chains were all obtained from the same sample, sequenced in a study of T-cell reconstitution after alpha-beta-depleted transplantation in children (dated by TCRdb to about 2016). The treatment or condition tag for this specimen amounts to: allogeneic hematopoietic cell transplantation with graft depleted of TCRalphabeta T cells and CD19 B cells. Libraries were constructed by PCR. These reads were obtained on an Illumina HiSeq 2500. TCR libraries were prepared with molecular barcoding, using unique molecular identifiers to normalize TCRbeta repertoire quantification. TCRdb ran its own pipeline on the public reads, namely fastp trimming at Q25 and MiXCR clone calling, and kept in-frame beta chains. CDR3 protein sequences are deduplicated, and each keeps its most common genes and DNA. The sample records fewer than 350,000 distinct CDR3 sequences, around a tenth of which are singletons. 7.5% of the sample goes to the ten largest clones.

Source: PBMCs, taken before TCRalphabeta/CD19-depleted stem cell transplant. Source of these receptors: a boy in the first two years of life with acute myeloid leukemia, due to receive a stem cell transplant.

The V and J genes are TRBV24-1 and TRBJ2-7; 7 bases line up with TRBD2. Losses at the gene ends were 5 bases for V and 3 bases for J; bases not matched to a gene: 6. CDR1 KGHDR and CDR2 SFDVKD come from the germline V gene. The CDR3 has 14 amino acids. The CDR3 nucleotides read TGTGCCACCAGTGTGGGAGCGGGAAACTACGAGCAGTACTTC. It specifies CATSVGAGNYEQYF.

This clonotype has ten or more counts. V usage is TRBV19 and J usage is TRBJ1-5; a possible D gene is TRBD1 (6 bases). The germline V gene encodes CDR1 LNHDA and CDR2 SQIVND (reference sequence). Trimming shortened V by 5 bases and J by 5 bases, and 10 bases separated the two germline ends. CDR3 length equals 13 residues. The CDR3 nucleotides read TGTGCCAGTAGTCCAGGGGCGGATCAGCCCCAGCATTTT. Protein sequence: CASSPGADQPQHF.

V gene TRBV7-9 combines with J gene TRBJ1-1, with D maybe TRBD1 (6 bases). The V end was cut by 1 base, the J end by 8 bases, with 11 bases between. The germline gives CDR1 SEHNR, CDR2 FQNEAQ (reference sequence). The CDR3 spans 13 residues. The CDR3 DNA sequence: TGTGCCAGCAGCTTAGTTAACAGGGCAGAAGCTTTCTTT. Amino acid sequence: CASSLVNRAEAFF.

The CDR3 loop is CASSLYQGLGANVLTF. CDR3 bases: TGTGCCAGCAGCTTATACCAGGGACTCGGGGCCAACGTCCTGACTTTC. V usage is TRBV7-2 and J usage is TRBJ2-6; TRBD2 might be the D (6 bases). Trimming pared 2 bases from V and 4 bases from J, leaving 12 bases between. This CDR3 region has 16 residues. Germline values: CDR1 SGHTA, CDR2 FQGNSA.

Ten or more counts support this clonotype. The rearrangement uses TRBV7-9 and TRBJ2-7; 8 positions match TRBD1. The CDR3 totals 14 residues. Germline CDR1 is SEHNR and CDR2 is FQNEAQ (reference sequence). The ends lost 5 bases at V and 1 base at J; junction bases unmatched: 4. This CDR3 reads CASSIRTGSYEQYF. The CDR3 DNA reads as TGTGCCAGCAGCATCCGGACAGGGTCCTACGAGCAGTACTTC.

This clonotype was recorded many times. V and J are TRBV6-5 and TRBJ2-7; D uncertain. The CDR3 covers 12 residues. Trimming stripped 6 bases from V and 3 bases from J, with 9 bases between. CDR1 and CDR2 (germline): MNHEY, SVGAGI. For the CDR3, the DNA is TGTGCCAGCAGAGGGTCCGACTACGAGCAGTACTTC. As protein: CASRGSDYEQYF.

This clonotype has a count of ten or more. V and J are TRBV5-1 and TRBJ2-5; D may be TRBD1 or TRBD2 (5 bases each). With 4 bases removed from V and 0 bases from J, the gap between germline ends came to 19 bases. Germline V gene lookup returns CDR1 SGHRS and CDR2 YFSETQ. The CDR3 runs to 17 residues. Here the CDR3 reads CASSQTWDLRYQETQYF. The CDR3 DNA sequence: TGCGCCAGCAGCCAAACTTGGGACCTCCGGTACCAAGAGACCCAGTACTTC.

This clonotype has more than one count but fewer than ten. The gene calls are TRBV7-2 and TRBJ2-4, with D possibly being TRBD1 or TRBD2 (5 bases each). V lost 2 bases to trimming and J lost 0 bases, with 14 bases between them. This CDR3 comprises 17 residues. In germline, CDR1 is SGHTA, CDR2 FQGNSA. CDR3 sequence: CASSLREQGLAKNIQYF. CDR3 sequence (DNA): TGTGCCAGCAGCTTAAGGGAGCAGGGCCTAGCCAAAAACATTCAGTACTTC.

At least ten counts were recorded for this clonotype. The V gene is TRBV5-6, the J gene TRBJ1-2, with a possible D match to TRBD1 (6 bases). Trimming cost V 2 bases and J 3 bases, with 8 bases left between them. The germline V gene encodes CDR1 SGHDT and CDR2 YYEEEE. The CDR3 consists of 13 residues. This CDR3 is CASSFRQDYGYTF. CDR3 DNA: TGTGCCAGCAGCTTCAGACAGGACTATGGCTACACCTTC.

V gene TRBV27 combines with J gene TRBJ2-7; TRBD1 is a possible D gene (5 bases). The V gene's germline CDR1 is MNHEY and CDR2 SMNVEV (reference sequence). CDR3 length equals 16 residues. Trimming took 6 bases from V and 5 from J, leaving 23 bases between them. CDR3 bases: TGTGCCAGCAGCCCACACGGTCCAGGGTCGGGCCACGAGCAGTACTTC. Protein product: CASSPHGPGSGHEQYF.

As DNA, the CDR3 is TGTGCCAGCAGCCAAGAGGGACAGGGGGACGAGCAGTACTTC. This sequence encodes CASSQEGQGDEQYF. This chain connects TRBV4-2 to TRBJ2-7; 11 nucleotides line up with TRBD1. The CDR3 length is 14 residues. Germline values: CDR1 LGHNA, CDR2 YNFKEQ. Trimming removed 0 bases from V and 5 bases from J; junction bases left unmatched: 0.

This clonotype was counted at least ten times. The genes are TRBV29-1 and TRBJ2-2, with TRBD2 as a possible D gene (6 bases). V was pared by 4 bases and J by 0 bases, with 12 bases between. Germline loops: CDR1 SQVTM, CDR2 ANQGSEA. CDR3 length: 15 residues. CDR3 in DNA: TGCAGCGTTGTGGGTGGACTAACGAACACCGGGGAGCTGTTTTTT. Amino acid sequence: CSVVGGLTNTGELFF.

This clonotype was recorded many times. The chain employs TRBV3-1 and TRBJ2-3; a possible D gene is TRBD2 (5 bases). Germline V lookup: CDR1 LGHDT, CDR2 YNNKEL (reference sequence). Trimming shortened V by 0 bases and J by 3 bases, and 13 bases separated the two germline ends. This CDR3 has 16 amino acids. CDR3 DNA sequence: TGTGCCAGCAGCCAAGAGTTAGCGCCTGAGACAGATACGCAGTATTTT. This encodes CASSQELAPETDTQYF.

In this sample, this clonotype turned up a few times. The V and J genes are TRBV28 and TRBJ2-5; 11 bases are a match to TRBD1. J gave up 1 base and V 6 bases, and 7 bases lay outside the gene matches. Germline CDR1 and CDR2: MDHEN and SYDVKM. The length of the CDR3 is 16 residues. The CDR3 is CASRAGTGGFQETQYF. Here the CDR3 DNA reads TGTGCCAGCAGGGCGGGGACAGGGGGGTTCCAAGAGACCCAGTACTTC.

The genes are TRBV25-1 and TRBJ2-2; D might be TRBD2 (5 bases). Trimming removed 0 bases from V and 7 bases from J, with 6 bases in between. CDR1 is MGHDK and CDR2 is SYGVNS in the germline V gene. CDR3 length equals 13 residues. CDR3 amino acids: CASSEYGDGELFF. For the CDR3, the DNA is TGTGCCAGCAGTGAATACGGGGACGGGGAGCTGTTTTTT.

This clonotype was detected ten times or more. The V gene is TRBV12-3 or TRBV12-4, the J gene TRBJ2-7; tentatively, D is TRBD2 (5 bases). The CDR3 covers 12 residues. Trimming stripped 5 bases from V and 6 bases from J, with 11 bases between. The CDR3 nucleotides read TGTGCCAGCAGTGCGGGTCCCCTCGAGCAGTACTTC. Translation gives CASSAGPLEQYF.

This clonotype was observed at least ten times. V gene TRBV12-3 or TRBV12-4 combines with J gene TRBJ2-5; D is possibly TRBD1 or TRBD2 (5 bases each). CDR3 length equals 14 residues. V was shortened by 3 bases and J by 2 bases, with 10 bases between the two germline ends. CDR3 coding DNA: TGTGCCAGCAGTTTCCGGGGCGTACAAGAGACCCAGTACTTC. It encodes CASSFRGVQETQYF.

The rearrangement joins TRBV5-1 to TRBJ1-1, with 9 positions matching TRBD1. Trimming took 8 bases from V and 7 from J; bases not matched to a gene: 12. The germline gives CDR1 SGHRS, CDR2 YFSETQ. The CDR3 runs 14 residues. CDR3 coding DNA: TGCGCCAGTTGGAACAGGGGGCAGGGGGGTGAAGCTTTCTTT. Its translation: CASWNRGQGGEAFF.

CDR3 sequence (DNA): TGTGCCAGCAGCTTAGGCTTCATTGCTTACAATGAGCAGTTCTTC. Its protein is CASSLGFIAYNEQFF. V and J are TRBV7-3 and TRBJ2-1; no firm D call. The germline V and J ends were trimmed by 2 bases and 4 bases, with 12 bases remaining between them. The CDR3 is made up of 15 amino acids. Germline loops: CDR1 SGHTA, CDR2 FQGTGA.

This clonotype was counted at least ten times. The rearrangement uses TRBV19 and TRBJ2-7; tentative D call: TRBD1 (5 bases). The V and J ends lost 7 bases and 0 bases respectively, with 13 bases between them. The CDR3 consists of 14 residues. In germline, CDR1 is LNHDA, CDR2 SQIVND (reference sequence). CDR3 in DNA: TGTGCCAGTAAACAACAGGTGAGCTCCTACGAGCAGTACTTC. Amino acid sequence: CASKQQVSSYEQYF. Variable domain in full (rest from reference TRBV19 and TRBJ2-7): DGGITQSPKYLFRKEGQNVTLSCEQNLNHDAMYWYRQDPGQGLRLIYYSQIVNDFQKGDIAEGYSVSREKKESFPLTVTSAQKNPTAFYLCASKQQVSSYEQYFGPGTRLTVT.

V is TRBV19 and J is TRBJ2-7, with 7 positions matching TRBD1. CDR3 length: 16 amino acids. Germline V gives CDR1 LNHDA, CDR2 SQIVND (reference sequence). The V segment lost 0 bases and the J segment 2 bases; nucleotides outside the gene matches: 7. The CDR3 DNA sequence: TGTGCCAGTAGTATAGAAGCCGGGACAGAGCCCTACGAGCAGTACTTC. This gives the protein CASSIEAGTEPYEQYF.

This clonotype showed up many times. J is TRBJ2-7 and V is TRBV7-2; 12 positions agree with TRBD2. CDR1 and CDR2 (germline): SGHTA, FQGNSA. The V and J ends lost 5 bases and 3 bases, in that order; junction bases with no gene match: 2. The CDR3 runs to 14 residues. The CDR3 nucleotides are TGTGCCAGCAGCACGACTAGCGGGGGCTACGAGCAGTACTTC. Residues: CASSTTSGGYEQYF. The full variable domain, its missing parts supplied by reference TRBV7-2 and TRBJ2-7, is GAGVSQSPSNKVTEKGKDVELRCDPISGHTALYWYRQSLGQGLEFLIYFQGNSAPDKSGLPSDRFSAERTGGSVSTLTIQRTQQEDSAVYLCASSTTSGGYEQYFGPGTRLTVT.

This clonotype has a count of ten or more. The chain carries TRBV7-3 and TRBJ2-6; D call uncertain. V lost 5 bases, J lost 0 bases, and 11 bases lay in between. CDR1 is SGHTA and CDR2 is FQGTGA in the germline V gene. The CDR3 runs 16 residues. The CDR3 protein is CASSRTPSSGANVLTF. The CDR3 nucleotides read TGTGCCAGCAGCAGGACGCCAAGCTCTGGGGCCAACGTCCTGACTTTC.

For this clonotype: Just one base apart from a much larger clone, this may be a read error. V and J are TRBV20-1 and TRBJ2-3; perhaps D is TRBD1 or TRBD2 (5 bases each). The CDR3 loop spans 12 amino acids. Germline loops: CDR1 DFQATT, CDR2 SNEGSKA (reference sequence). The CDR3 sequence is CSVRGVGDTQYF. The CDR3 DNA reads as TGCAGTGTTAGAGGGGTGGGAGATACGCAGTATTTT.

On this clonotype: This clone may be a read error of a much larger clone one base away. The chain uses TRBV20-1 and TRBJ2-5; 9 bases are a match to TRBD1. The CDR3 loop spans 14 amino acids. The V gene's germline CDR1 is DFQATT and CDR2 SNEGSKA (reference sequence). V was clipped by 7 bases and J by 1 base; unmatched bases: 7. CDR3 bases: TGCAGTGTCCTCGACAGGGGGGTCCAAGAGACCCAGTACTTC. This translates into CSVLDRGVQETQYF.

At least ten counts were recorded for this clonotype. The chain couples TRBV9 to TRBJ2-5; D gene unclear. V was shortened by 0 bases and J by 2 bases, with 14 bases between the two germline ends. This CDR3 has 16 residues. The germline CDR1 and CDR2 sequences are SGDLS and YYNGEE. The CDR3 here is CASSVGVSTDQETQYF. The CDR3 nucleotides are TGTGCCAGCAGCGTAGGTGTCTCTACTGATCAAGAGACCCAGTACTTC.

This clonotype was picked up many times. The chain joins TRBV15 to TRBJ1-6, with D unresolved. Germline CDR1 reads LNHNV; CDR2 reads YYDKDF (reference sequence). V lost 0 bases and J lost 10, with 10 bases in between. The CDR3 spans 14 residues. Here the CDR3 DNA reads TGTGCCACCAGCAGAGAAACAGCCAAGTCACCCCTCCACTTT. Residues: CATSRETAKSPLHF.

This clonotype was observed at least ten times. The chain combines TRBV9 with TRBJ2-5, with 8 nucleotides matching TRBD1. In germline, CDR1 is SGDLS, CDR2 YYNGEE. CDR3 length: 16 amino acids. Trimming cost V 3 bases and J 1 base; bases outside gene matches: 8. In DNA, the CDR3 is TGTGCCAGCAGCGACCCGACAGGGGCCAGCCAAGAGACCCAGTACTTC. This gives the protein CASSDPTGASQETQYF.

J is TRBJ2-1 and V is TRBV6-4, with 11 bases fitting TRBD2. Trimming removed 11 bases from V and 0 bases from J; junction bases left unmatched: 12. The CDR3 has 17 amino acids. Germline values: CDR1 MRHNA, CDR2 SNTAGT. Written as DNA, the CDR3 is TGTGCCCTCAGCCCCCGAACTAGCGGGAGCTCCTACAATGAGCAGTTCTTC. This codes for CALSPRTSGSSYNEQFF.

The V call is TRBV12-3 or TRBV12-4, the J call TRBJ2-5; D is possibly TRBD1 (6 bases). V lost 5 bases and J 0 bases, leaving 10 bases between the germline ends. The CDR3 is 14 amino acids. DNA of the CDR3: TGTGCCAGCAGTCGGACAGAGTACCAAGAGACCCAGTACTTC. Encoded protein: CASSRTEYQETQYF.

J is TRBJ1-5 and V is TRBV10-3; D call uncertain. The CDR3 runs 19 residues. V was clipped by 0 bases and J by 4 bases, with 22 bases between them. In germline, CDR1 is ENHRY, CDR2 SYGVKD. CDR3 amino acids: CAISESRAAYPLPNQPQHF. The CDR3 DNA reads TGTGCCATCAGTGAGTCGAGGGCGGCATATCCCCTCCCAAATCAGCCCCAGCATTTT.

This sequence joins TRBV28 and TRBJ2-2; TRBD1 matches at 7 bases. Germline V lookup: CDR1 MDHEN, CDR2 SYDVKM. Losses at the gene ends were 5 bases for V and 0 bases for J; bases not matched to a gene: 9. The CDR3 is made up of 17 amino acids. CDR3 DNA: TGTGCCAGCAGTCCGCTGGACAGGTTGACGAACACCGGGGAGCTGTTTTTT. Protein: CASSPLDRLTNTGELFF.